This T cell receptor beta chain was sequenced during a study of blood T cell repertoires in COVID-19. Study context: Samples representing acute and convalescent COVID-19 were sourced from the United States, Italy and Spain. T cells, B-cell-depleted T cells, or PBMCs supplied cDNA or gDNA.

V lost 1 base and J 7 bases, leaving 14 bases between the germline ends. This CDR3 has 15 amino acids. Looked up from germline, CDR1 is MNHEY and CDR2 is SMNVEV (reference sequence). Methods used by the authors: Reference gene primer amplification in the assay estimated nucleated cell counts. TCRdb keeps only in-frame clones here, not all; method: immunoSEQ multiplex PCR. V and J calls and clone size are as listed in that table; D and trimming were resolved from the DNA. The table includes approximately 240,000 clones, 65% to 85% detected once. The clonotype comes from a woman aged 40 to 50 with active or convalescent COVID-19. Sample: peripheral blood. The chain is built from TRBV27 and TRBJ1-5; tentatively, D is TRBD1 (5 bases). CDR3 DNA: TGTGCCAGCAGTTTATTCCAGGGAATGGGGCAGCCCCAGCATTTT. Translating it yields CASSLFQGMGQPQHF.